Each of the 9 T cell receptor beta chains below was sequenced from the same sample in a study of CD8 T cells in ankylosing spondylitis. A single record per CDR3 protein comes from TCRdb applying MiXCR to the 5' RACE reads. The data contain 250,000 to 350,000 distinct CDR3 sequences, about a fifth of them singletons. Sequencing was performed on blood, either unsorted or a sorted T cell fraction (not recorded which). All receptors come from a female donor with ankylosing spondylitis or in good health (not recorded which).

This clonotype was recorded many times. The chain has TRBV5-1 and TRBJ2-1; 9 bases are shared with TRBD2. J was trimmed by 7 bases and V by 2 bases; bases with no gene match: 7. This CDR3 region has 15 residues. The germline CDR1 and CDR2 sequences are SGHRS and YFSETQ. CDR3 sequence reads: CASSLGLAGTNEQFF. Written as DNA, the CDR3 is TGCGCCAGCAGCTTAGGTCTAGCGGGAACGAATGAGCAGTTCTTC.

This clonotype was observed a handful of times. The J gene is TRBJ2-1, the V gene TRBV7-2, with 10 bases aligning to TRBD2. CDR1 SGHTA and CDR2 FQGNSA come from the germline V gene. The CDR3 consists of 16 residues. The V gene end was trimmed by 4 bases and the J gene end by 6 bases; junction bases not matched to a gene: 9. DNA for the CDR3: TGTGCCAGCAGCTCACAAGGGGGACTAGCGTCCAATGAGCAGTTCTTC. This translates into CASSSQGGLASNEQFF.

The V call is TRBV15, the J call TRBJ2-7; the D gene is possibly TRBD1 (6 bases). Deletions cut 8 bases from V and 0 bases from J, with 11 bases between. CDR3 length: 13 amino acids. Germline lookup yields CDR1 LNHNV and CDR2 YYDKDF (reference sequence). The CDR3 reads CATQDRRSYEQYF. The CDR3 DNA reads as TGTGCCACCCAGGACAGACGCTCCTACGAGCAGTACTTC.

J is TRBJ2-1 and V is TRBV6-4; D uncertain. This CDR3 is 15 amino acids long. V lost 0 bases, J lost 0 bases, and 6 bases lay in between. The germline V gene encodes CDR1 MRHNA and CDR2 SNTAGT. CDR3 protein: CASSDSPNSYNEQFF. CDR3 DNA: TGTGCCAGCAGTGACTCTCCTAACTCCTACAATGAGCAGTTCTTC.

This clonotype has a handful of counts. In DNA, the CDR3 is TGTGCCAGCAGGGCGACGGGGGGCTACACTGAAGCTTTCTTT. Its translation: CASRATGGYTEAFF. The chain links TRBV6-2 or TRBV6-3 to TRBJ1-1; a weak D match, TRBD1 (6 bases). Germline CDR1 reads MNHEY; CDR2 reads SVGEGT. CDR3 length equals 14 residues. Trimming pared 6 bases from V and 3 bases from J, leaving 14 bases between.

V is TRBV5-1 and J is TRBJ2-2, with TRBD1 matching 7 bases. The V gene's germline CDR1 is SGHRS and CDR2 YFSETQ. V was pared by 4 bases and J by 6 bases, with 6 bases of the junction left unmatched. This CDR3 is 14 amino acids long. The CDR3 region is CASSRDRSSGELFF. DNA of the CDR3: TGCGCCAGCAGCAGGGACAGAAGTTCCGGGGAGCTGTTTTTT.

Only a few counts were recorded for this clonotype. The rearrangement joins TRBV7-2 to TRBJ2-3; 8 nucleotides align to TRBD1. The CDR3 covers 13 residues. Losses at the gene ends were 4 bases for V and 7 bases for J; bases not matched to a gene: 4. From germline, CDR1 is SGHTA and CDR2 FQGNSA. The CDR3 spells CASSSDREYTQYF. The CDR3 nucleotides read TGTGCCAGCAGCTCGGACAGGGAGTATACGCAGTATTTT.

The J gene is TRBJ2-5, the V gene TRBV20-1; possible D gene TRBD2, 6 bases. This CDR3 is 13 amino acids long. V was shortened by 6 bases and J by 5 bases, with 16 bases between the two germline ends. Germline-derived CDR1 and CDR2 are DFQATT and SNEGSKA (reference sequence). The CDR3 DNA is TGCAGTGCCTCGGGACCCCGGGAGGAGACCCAGTACTTC. Translated, it gives CSASGPREETQYF.

The rearrangement links TRBV6-5 to TRBJ2-6; no clear D gene. CDR1 and CDR2 from the germline V gene are MNHEY and SVGAGI. Trimming removed 0 bases from V and 0 bases from J, with 9 bases in between. The CDR3 loop spans 17 amino acids. As DNA, the CDR3 is TGTGCCAGCAGTTACTCGAGGTGGCGCTCTGGGGCCAACGTCCTGACTTTC. Its protein product is CASSYSRWRSGANVLTF.